This entry lists 14 T cell receptor beta chains sequenced from one sample in a study of T cell responses to AZD1222 COVID-19 vaccine (dated by TCRdb to the early 2020s). The method behind the library was the immunoSEQ multiplex PCR assay. This immuneACCESS table, as held by TCRdb, lists in-frame sequences with V and J called but not all clones. Of the missing ones, under half trace to an unresolved V gene in checked studies; the others have no known cause. This sample is represented by roughly 170,000 clones; around 88% of them were singletons. The leading ten clones occupy more than 0.4% of the sample. The time point label of this sample denotes: baseline before first vaccination. Here the sequenced sample was peripheral blood, taken on day 0 of AZD1222 vaccination. Receptors originate from an adult in good health.

The chain is built from TRBV6-5 and TRBJ2-7, with 7 nucleotides matching TRBD2. This CDR3 has 15 residues. CDR1 is MNHEY, CDR2 SVGAGI, per germline. Unmatched junction bases numbered 7, after V lost 4 bases and J lost 1 base. The CDR3 loop reads CASSSAGLLSYEQYF. CDR3 DNA: TGTGCCAGCAGTTCCGCGGGACTATTATCCTACGAGCAGTACTTC.

This sequence joins TRBV27 and TRBJ1-1, with 11 bases aligning to TRBD1. The CDR3 runs 18 residues. In germline, CDR1 is MNHEY, CDR2 SMNVEV (reference sequence). V trimming: 2 bases; J trimming: 1 base; junction bases outside the gene matches: 9. CDR3 in DNA: TGTGCCAGCAGTTTAAAGTGGACAGGGGGCTTATGGAACACTGAAGCTTTCTTT. Its translation is CASSLKWTGGLWNTEAFF.

The rearrangement links TRBV4-1 to TRBJ2-1, with a possible D match to TRBD2 (6 bases). CDR1 and CDR2 from the germline V gene are MGHRA and YSYEKL. The V and J ends lost 3 bases and 3 bases respectively, with 9 bases between them. The CDR3 runs to 14 residues. CDR3 nucleotide sequence: TGCGCCAGCAGCCAGGAGGGCATCTACAATGAGCAGTTCTTC. Amino acid sequence: CASSQEGIYNEQFF.

The chain couples TRBV24-1 to TRBJ2-1; 12 bases are shared with TRBD1. The CDR3 consists of 20 residues. Per germline, CDR1 KGHDR and CDR2 SFDVKD. Trimming cost V 3 bases and J 3 bases; bases outside gene matches: 14. The CDR3: CATSDEPGQGAFRRYNEQFF. The CDR3 region has the DNA TGTGCCACCAGTGATGAACCGGGACAGGGGGCATTTCGCCGCTACAATGAGCAGTTCTTC.

The chain has TRBV27 and TRBJ1-1; tentative D call: TRBD1 (6 bases). The CDR3 is made up of 14 amino acids. The V and J ends lost 0 bases and 8 bases respectively, with 13 bases between them. Germline V lookup: CDR1 MNHEY, CDR2 SMNVEV (reference sequence). This chain's CDR3 is CASSLSGARVEAFF. The CDR3 nucleotides read TGTGCCAGCAGTTTATCGGGGGCCAGGGTGGAAGCTTTCTTT.

The chain combines TRBV18 with TRBJ1-5; D is ambiguous. CDR3 length: 13 residues. Trimming took 1 base from V and 1 from J, leaving 2 bases between them. Germline V lookup: CDR1 KGHSH, CDR2 LQKENI. Here the CDR3 reads CASSPQSNQPQHF. CDR3 nucleotides: TGTGCCAGCTCACCACAAAGCAATCAGCCCCAGCATTTT.

The J gene is TRBJ1-2, the V gene TRBV6-5; no clear D gene. The length of the CDR3 is 15 residues. The V end lost 7 bases, the J end lost 1 base, and 16 bases lay between the germline ends. Germline-derived CDR1 and CDR2 are MNHEY and SVGAGI. Here the CDR3 reads CASTNDGVGNYGYTF. In DNA, the CDR3 is TGTGCCAGCACCAACGATGGTGTGGGTAACTATGGCTACACCTTC.

In its sample, this clone was seen once. This rearrangement joins TRBV2 to TRBJ1-1, with TRBD1 matching 9 bases. Germline loops: CDR1 SNHLY, CDR2 FYNNEI. The CDR3 extends over 15 amino acids. Unmatched junction bases numbered 1, after V lost 1 base and J lost 1 base. The CDR3 coding sequence is TGTGCCAGCAGTGAAGGGGACAGGGCGAACACTGAAGCTTTCTTT. Translated, it gives CASSEGDRANTEAFF.

The chain carries TRBV9 and TRBJ1-1, with 7 nucleotides matching TRBD1. The CDR3 has 12 residues. The J segment lost 6 bases and the V segment lost 4 bases, leaving 3 bases of the junction unmatched. CDR1 and CDR2 (germline): SGDLS, YYNGEE. The CDR3 sequence is CASSKTGAEAFF. The CDR3 nucleotides are TGTGCCAGCAGCAAAACAGGGGCTGAAGCTTTCTTT.

V and J are TRBV30 and TRBJ2-3; TRBD2 matches 8 bases. This CDR3 has 17 amino acids. V shed 5 bases and J 1 base; nucleotides not matched to a gene: 14. The V gene's germline CDR1 is GTSNPN and CDR2 SVGIG (reference sequence). The CDR3 sequence is CAWEEGVGRGGTDTQYF. In DNA, the CDR3 is TGTGCCTGGGAGGAGGGTGTTGGGCGGGGGGGCACAGATACGCAGTATTTT.

The chain couples TRBV10-3 to TRBJ2-3, with TRBD2 matching 13 bases. The CDR3 runs 18 residues. CDR1 and CDR2 from the germline V gene are ENHRY and SYGVKD. The ends lost 2 bases at V and 1 base at J; junction bases unmatched: 6. The CDR3 bases are TGTGCCATCAGTGAGACAGGGACTAGCGGGGCCGGCACAGATACGCAGTATTTT. Protein sequence: CAISETGTSGAGTDTQYF.

The rearrangement joins TRBV25-1 to TRBJ2-4; D tentatively reads TRBD1 or TRBD2 (5 bases each). Germline loops: CDR1 MGHDK, CDR2 SYGVNS. V was cut by 1 base and J by 3 bases, with 16 bases left in between. The CDR3 is 17 amino acids. CDR3 coding DNA: TGTGCCAGCAGTGAATCCGGGCTTGGGGGTGTCAAAAACATTCAGTACTTC. Encoded protein: CASSESGLGGVKNIQYF.

On this clone itself: The sample carries other DNA sequences with the same CDR3. V and J are TRBV11-2 and TRBJ1-2; D is unclear. This CDR3 has 12 residues. Germline CDR1 is SGHAT and CDR2 is FQNNGV. Between the trimmed V and J ends, which lost 1 base and 5 bases, there was a span of 5 bases. The CDR3 loop reads CASSLGGYGYTF. The CDR3 coding sequence is TGTGCCAGCAGCTTAGGGGGTTATGGCTACACCTTC.

This clone showed up just once. V usage is TRBV29-1 and J usage is TRBJ1-1, with 12 positions matching TRBD1. V shed 7 bases, J shed 6 bases, and the junction held 3 bases outside the gene matches. The CDR3 is 12 amino acids. Germline V gene lookup returns CDR1 SQVTM and CDR2 ANQGSEA. The CDR3 coding sequence is TGCAGCGGTGGGACAGGGGGCGCTGAAGCTTTCTTT. Its protein product is CSGGTGGAEAFF.